The rows below give T cell receptor beta chains drawn from one sample of a study of blood T cell repertoires in COVID-19. TCRdb keeps only in-frame clones here, not all; method: immunoSEQ multiplex PCR. This table has about 35,000 clones, 80% to 95% appearing once. The sequenced sample was peripheral blood. Every receptor here comes from a man aged 50-60 years with active COVID-19. Each CDR3 is given with its conserved first and last residue. Each record gives: CDR3 DNA, CDR3 protein, clone size, V gene, J gene, D gene. The D gene is left open where the match is weak. Size is stated for part of the rows, as once, few or many counts, or as a class when the clone is expanded.

CDR3nt: TGTGCCAGCGCGGGACAGAGCTACGAGCAGTACTTC; CDR3aa: CASAGQSYEQYF; abundance: NA; v_gene: TRBV2; j_gene: TRBJ2-7; d_gene: NA
CDR3nt: TGTGCCAGCAGTCATAGGGGTTCCGAGCAGTACTTC; CDR3aa: CASSHRGSEQYF; abundance: NA; v_gene: TRBV27; j_gene: TRBJ2-7; d_gene: NA
CDR3nt: TGTGCCAGCTCACCGCTAGGGGTCGCTGAAGCTTTCTTT; CDR3aa: CASSPLGVAEAFF; abundance: NA; v_gene: TRBV18; j_gene: TRBJ1-1; d_gene: NA
CDR3nt: TGCGCCAGCAGCTTAGGGGGCAGCTCCTACAATGAGCAGTTCTTC; CDR3aa: CASSLGGSSYNEQFF; abundance: NA; v_gene: TRBV5-1; j_gene: TRBJ2-1; d_gene: TRBD1
CDR3nt: TGTGCCAGTAGTGGGAGTTTGAACACTGAAGCTTTCTTT; CDR3aa: CASSGSLNTEAFF; abundance: once; v_gene: TRBV19; j_gene: TRBJ1-1; d_gene: NA
CDR3nt: TGTGCCAGCAGTGACCGGACGGGGGACGAGCAGTACTTC; CDR3aa: CASSDRTGDEQYF; abundance: NA; v_gene: TRBV6-1; j_gene: TRBJ2-7; d_gene: NA
CDR3nt: TGTGCCAGCAGCCCGGGACAGTTCCCGGCAGATACGCAGTATTTT; CDR3aa: CASSPGQFPADTQYF; abundance: NA; v_gene: TRBV7-3; j_gene: TRBJ2-3; d_gene: TRBD1
CDR3nt: TGTGCCAGCAAGCCTCGGCCAGGGGTTTCTGGAAACACCATATATTTT; CDR3aa: CASKPRPGVSGNTIYF; abundance: NA; v_gene: TRBV7-9; j_gene: TRBJ1-3; d_gene: NA
CDR3nt: TGTGCCAGCAGTTACCGGGGACAGGGGGCGAGGGAGCAGTACTTC; CDR3aa: CASSYRGQGAREQYF; abundance: NA; v_gene: TRBV6-5; j_gene: TRBJ2-7; d_gene: TRBD1
CDR3nt: TGTGCCAGCAGCCCGGACTACAAAGAGACCCAGTACTTC; CDR3aa: CASSPDYKETQYF; abundance: NA; v_gene: TRBV3-1/TRBV3-2; j_gene: TRBJ2-5; d_gene: NA
CDR3nt: TGTGCCAGCAGCTCCTCGGCCCGCGGGGGGGACTACGAGCAGTACTTC; CDR3aa: CASSSSARGGDYEQYF; abundance: NA; v_gene: TRBV5-4; j_gene: TRBJ2-7; d_gene: TRBD2
CDR3nt: TGTGCCAGCAGTTACTCGAAAAGCGGGGGATATGAGACCCAGTACTTC; CDR3aa: CASSYSKSGGYETQYF; abundance: NA; v_gene: TRBV6-5; j_gene: TRBJ2-5; d_gene: TRBD2
CDR3nt: TGTGCCAGTAGCCCGTGGGGGGGAAGGGCCTACGAGCAGTACTTC; CDR3aa: CASSPWGGRAYEQYF; abundance: NA; v_gene: TRBV19; j_gene: TRBJ2-7; d_gene: TRBD2
CDR3nt: TGCGCCAGCAGCTTGGCCGGAGGCCCGGGACAGGAAGAGACCCAGTACTTC; CDR3aa: CASSLAGGPGQEETQYF; abundance: NA; v_gene: TRBV5-1; j_gene: TRBJ2-5; d_gene: TRBD1
CDR3nt: TGTGCCAGCTCAGCGGGACAGGGAACCTACGAGCAGTACTTC; CDR3aa: CASSAGQGTYEQYF; abundance: few; v_gene: TRBV18; j_gene: TRBJ2-7; d_gene: TRBD1
CDR3nt: TGTGCCAGCTCACCTGAGGGGGTTGGGAACACTGAAGCTTTCTTT; CDR3aa: CASSPEGVGNTEAFF; abundance: NA; v_gene: TRBV18; j_gene: TRBJ1-1; d_gene: NA
CDR3nt: TGTGCCAGTAGGCGCGGGGCGACAGTCTCCCACGAGCAGTACTTC; CDR3aa: CASRRGATVSHEQYF; abundance: NA; v_gene: TRBV19; j_gene: TRBJ2-7; d_gene: NA
CDR3nt: TGCGCCAGCAGCCAAGATACGGCAGGGGGAGGTTTTTATGGCTACACCTTC; CDR3aa: CASSQDTAGGGFYGYTF; abundance: NA; v_gene: TRBV4-1; j_gene: TRBJ1-2; d_gene: TRBD1
CDR3nt: TGTGCCAGCACGACGGGGGGGCGACGTGGCTACACCTTC; CDR3aa: CASTTGGRRGYTF; abundance: NA; v_gene: TRBV6-6; j_gene: TRBJ1-2; d_gene: NA
CDR3nt: TGTGCCAGCAGCGTCGGACAGAGCGTCCTATATGGCTACACCTTC; CDR3aa: CASSVGQSVLYGYTF; abundance: NA; v_gene: TRBV9; j_gene: TRBJ1-2; d_gene: NA
CDR3nt: TGTGCCAGCAGCCAGCACCGGGACAGTCAAGAGACCCAGTACTTC; CDR3aa: CASSQHRDSQETQYF; abundance: NA; v_gene: TRBV4-2; j_gene: TRBJ2-5; d_gene: TRBD1
CDR3nt: TGTGCCAGTACCATATCGTGGGAGGGAGCGAAAGCTTTCTTT; CDR3aa: CASTISWEGAKAFF; abundance: NA; v_gene: TRBV19; j_gene: TRBJ1-1; d_gene: NA
CDR3nt: TGTGCCAGCAGTAAGACAGGGCAGTACACCGGGGAGCTGTTTTTT; CDR3aa: CASSKTGQYTGELFF; abundance: NA; v_gene: TRBV6-5; j_gene: TRBJ2-2; d_gene: TRBD1
CDR3nt: TGTGCCAGTAGTACTCTAGCGGGAGAACTATATGAGCAGTTCTTC; CDR3aa: CASSTLAGELYEQFF; abundance: NA; v_gene: TRBV19; j_gene: TRBJ2-1; d_gene: TRBD2
CDR3nt: TGCAGTGCTAGTCCCCTAATGATTGGGAACACTGAAGCTTTCTTT; CDR3aa: CSASPLMIGNTEAFF; abundance: NA; v_gene: TRBV20-1; j_gene: TRBJ1-1; d_gene: NA
CDR3nt: TGTGCCAGCAGCGTAGAGCTAGCGGGTGAGCAGTTCTTC; CDR3aa: CASSVELAGEQFF; abundance: NA; v_gene: TRBV9; j_gene: TRBJ2-1; d_gene: TRBD2
CDR3nt: TGTGCCAGCAGCTCAGTGGGACTTAGAGGGGAGCTGTTTTTT; CDR3aa: CASSSVGLRGELFF; abundance: NA; v_gene: TRBV7-2; j_gene: TRBJ2-2; d_gene: NA
CDR3nt: TGTGCCAGCAGATCGGGACAGGGGACCTACGAGCAGTACTTC; CDR3aa: CASRSGQGTYEQYF; abundance: NA; v_gene: TRBV7-8; j_gene: TRBJ2-7; d_gene: TRBD1
CDR3nt: TGCGCCAGCTCCTCATCAGGGACAGCGAACACCGGGGAGCTGTTTTTT; CDR3aa: CASSSSGTANTGELFF; abundance: NA; v_gene: TRBV5-1; j_gene: TRBJ2-2; d_gene: TRBD1
CDR3nt: TGTGCCAGCAGGGACCTCTCGACAGCCGATTATGGCTACACCTTC; CDR3aa: CASRDLSTADYGYTF; abundance: NA; v_gene: TRBV6-5; j_gene: TRBJ1-2; d_gene: NA
CDR3nt: TGTGCCAGCAGAGAGACAGGAGTCTATGGCTACACCTTC; CDR3aa: CASRETGVYGYTF; abundance: NA; v_gene: TRBV5-6; j_gene: TRBJ1-2; d_gene: NA
CDR3nt: TGTGCCACCAGCAGAGATATCGGGGACTATGGCTACACCTTC; CDR3aa: CATSRDIGDYGYTF; abundance: NA; v_gene: TRBV15; j_gene: TRBJ1-2; d_gene: NA
CDR3nt: TGTGCCAGCAATCTTGATAGGGAAATGGGCAGGGGGCGATTC; CDR3aa: CASNLDREMGRGRF; abundance: NA; v_gene: TRBV2; j_gene: TRBJ2-7; d_gene: TRBD1
CDR3nt: TGTGCCAGCAGCCATTGGGGGGCTGAAGCTTTCTTT; CDR3aa: CASSHWGAEAFF; abundance: once; v_gene: TRBV4-2; j_gene: TRBJ1-1; d_gene: NA
CDR3nt: TGCGCCAGCAGCTTGGTGGTAGCCACAGATACGCAGTATTTT; CDR3aa: CASSLVVATDTQYF; abundance: NA; v_gene: TRBV5-1; j_gene: TRBJ2-3; d_gene: NA
CDR3nt: TGTGCCAGCAGTGGGACAGGGGCCTACGAGCAGTACTTC; CDR3aa: CASSGTGAYEQYF; abundance: NA; v_gene: TRBV3-1/TRBV3-2; j_gene: TRBJ2-7; d_gene: TRBD1
CDR3nt: TGTGCCAGCAGTTCACAGGGACGAAACCGCTACGAGCAGTACTTC; CDR3aa: CASSSQGRNRYEQYF; abundance: few; v_gene: TRBV27; j_gene: TRBJ2-7; d_gene: NA
CDR3nt: TGTGCCAGCGGCGGGACTACTACCTACGAGCAGTACTTC; CDR3aa: CASGGTTTYEQYF; abundance: NA; v_gene: TRBV5-5; j_gene: TRBJ2-7; d_gene: TRBD2
CDR3nt: TGTGCCAGTAGTAGGTTTCCCCCGGGACAGGGTTTTTCCCAGCATTTT; CDR3aa: CASSRFPPGQGFSQHF; abundance: NA; v_gene: TRBV19; j_gene: TRBJ1-5; d_gene: TRBD1
CDR3nt: TGTGCCAGCAGGGGGGGACAGGGGGGATATCAGCCCCAGCATTTT; CDR3aa: CASRGGQGGYQPQHF; abundance: NA; v_gene: TRBV6-5; j_gene: TRBJ1-5; d_gene: TRBD1